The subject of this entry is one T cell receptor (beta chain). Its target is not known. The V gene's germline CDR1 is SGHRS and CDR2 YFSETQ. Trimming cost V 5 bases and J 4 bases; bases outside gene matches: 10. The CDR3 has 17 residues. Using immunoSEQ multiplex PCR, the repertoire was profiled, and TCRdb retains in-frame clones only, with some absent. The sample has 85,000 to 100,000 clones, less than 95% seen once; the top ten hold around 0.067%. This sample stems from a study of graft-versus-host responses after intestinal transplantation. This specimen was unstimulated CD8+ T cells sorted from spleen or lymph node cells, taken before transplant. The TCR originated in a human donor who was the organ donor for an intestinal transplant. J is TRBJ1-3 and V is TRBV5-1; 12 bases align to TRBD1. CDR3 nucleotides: TGCGCCAGCAGGTCCGGGACAGGGGGCCTGAAGGGAAACACCATATATTTT. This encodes CASRSGTGGLKGNTIYF.